This T cell receptor (beta chain) was sequenced in a study of cytomegalovirus exposure and HLA in healthy donors. Study-level information: Genotyping of roughly 400 donors showed that 80% to 90% belonged to the Caucasian-associated ancestry cluster. Study-wide points: The authors later linked a missense DCLRE1C variant to TCR beta V- and J-gene trimming. Donor immune exposure was known only as CMV serostatus. Certain sequence variants were highly shared and formed a cluster, and this cluster was likely a sequencing artifact.

The PCR was carried out with 60 Vbeta primers and 13 Jbeta primers. Produced via immunoSEQ multiplex PCR; TCRdb's table is partial and in-frame only. The sample consists of 150,000 or so clones, roughly 85% of them appearing once. Note on this clone: As yet, its antigen is unknown.

CDR3 length: 12 residues. The V gene's germline CDR1 is SGHNT and CDR2 YENEEA. The J segment lost 6 bases and the V segment lost 4 bases, leaving 2 bases of the junction unmatched. Source material: PBMCs. This receptor was taken from a man aged 18 to 29 in good health and CMV-seropositive. V gene TRBV11-3 combines with J gene TRBJ2-7; 8 positions match TRBD2. The CDR3 DNA reads TGTGCCAGCAGCTCACGGGAGGGCGAGCAGTACTTC. Encoded protein: CASSSREGEQYF.